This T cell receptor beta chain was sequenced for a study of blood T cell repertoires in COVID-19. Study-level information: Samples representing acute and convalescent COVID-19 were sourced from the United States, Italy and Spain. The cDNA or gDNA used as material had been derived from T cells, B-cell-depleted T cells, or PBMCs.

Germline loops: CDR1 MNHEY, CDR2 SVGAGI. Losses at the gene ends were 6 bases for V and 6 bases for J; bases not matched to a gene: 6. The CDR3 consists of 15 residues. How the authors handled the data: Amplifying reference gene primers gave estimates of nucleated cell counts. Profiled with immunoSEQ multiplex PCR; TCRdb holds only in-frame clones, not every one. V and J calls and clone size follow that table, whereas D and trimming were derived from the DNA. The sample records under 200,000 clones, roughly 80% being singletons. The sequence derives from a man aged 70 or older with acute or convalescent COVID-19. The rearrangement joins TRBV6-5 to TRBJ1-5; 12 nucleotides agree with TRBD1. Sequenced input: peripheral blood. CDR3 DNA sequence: TGTGCCAGCAGAGCCGGGACAGGGGGCGGTCAGCCCCAGCATTTT. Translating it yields CASRAGTGGGQPQHF.